A selection of T cell receptor beta chains follows, all from one sample in a study of cytomegalovirus exposure and HLA in healthy donors. Generated by immunoSEQ multiplex PCR, the TCRdb table keeps only in-frame clones and is missing some. This table has fewer than 250,000 clones, about 69% appearing once. The specimen was PBMCs. The receptor source for this set is a man between 25 and 39 years old in good health and CMV-seropositive. Both conserved end residues are part of each CDR3. A D gene is named only where the DNA matches it firmly. Clone size is not always given. Where it is, it says once, few, many or a class for expanded clones.

cdr3_length,d_call,j_call,clone_size,v_call,cdr3_aa,cdr3_nt
15,-,TRBJ1-4,-,TRBV4-1,CASSRGGALDEKLFF,TGCGCCAGCTCCCGAGGGGGGGCTTTGGATGAAAAACTGTTTTTT
16,TRBD1,TRBJ2-1,-,TRBV27,CASSLSYGTVYNEQFF,TGTGCCAGCAGTTTAAGTTATGGGACAGTCTACAATGAGCAGTTCTTC
14,-,TRBJ2-5,few,TRBV13,CASSLTGSRETQYF,TGTGCCAGCAGCTTGACAGGTTCGAGGGAGACCCAGTACTTC
15,TRBD2,TRBJ2-3,-,TRBV27,CASREGGRRSDTQYF,TGTGCCTCCAGGGAAGGCGGGAGGCGTTCAGATACGCAGTATTTT
11,-,TRBJ2-5,-,TRBV19,CASSTRETQYF,TGTGCCAGTAGTACCAGGGAGACCCAGTACTTC
15,-,TRBJ1-4,-,TRBV4-3,CASSQDGGAWEKLFF,TGCGCCAGCAGCCAAGATGGGGGGGCTTGGGAAAAACTGTTTTTT
17,TRBD1,TRBJ1-4,-,TRBV27,CASSWSGTGFPNEKLFF,TGTGCCAGCAGCTGGTCCGGGACAGGGTTTCCTAATGAAAAACTGTTTTTT
15,TRBD2,TRBJ2-5,-,TRBV5-6,CASSLGGRLVETQYF,TGTGCCAGCAGCTTGGGCGGGAGGTTAGTAGAGACCCAGTACTTC
15,TRBD1,TRBJ2-7,-,TRBV30,CAWAPVGQGAYEQYF,TGTGCCTGGGCGCCGGTGGGACAGGGGGCCTACGAGCAGTACTTC
14,-,TRBJ2-7,-,TRBV5-1,CASSLAGTAGDQYF,TGCGCCAGCAGCTTGGCGGGGACCGCAGGGGACCAGTACTTC
15,TRBD1,TRBJ1-4,few,TRBV7-9,CASSLGDRADEKLFF,TGTGCCAGCAGCTTAGGGGACAGGGCGGATGAAAAACTGTTTTTT
15,TRBD1,TRBJ1-2,once,TRBV28,CASIRGRQGYYGYTF,TGTGCCAGCATCCGGGGGAGACAGGGTTACTATGGCTACACCTTC
13,TRBD1,TRBJ1-2,-,TRBV6-4,CASRIGTGYGYTF,TGTGCCAGCCGAATTGGGACAGGGTATGGCTACACCTTC
13,TRBD2,TRBJ2-7,-,TRBV7-8,CASSLTSVYEQYF,TGTGCCAGCAGCTTAACTAGCGTCTACGAGCAGTACTTC
15,-,TRBJ1-5,few,TRBV7-2,CASSIPGVNYQPQHF,TGTGCCAGCAGCATCCCAGGGGTCAACTATCAGCCCCAGCATTTT
14,-,TRBJ1-5,-,TRBV4-1,CASSQADGFQPQHF,TGCGCCAGCAGCCAAGCCGACGGGTTTCAGCCCCAGCATTTT
15,-,TRBJ1-1,-,TRBV27,CASSETGGRRTEAFF,TGTGCCAGCAGCGAAACGGGAGGGAGGAGGACTGAAGCTTTCTTT